Below, 3 T cell receptor beta chains from the same sample are listed, as sequenced in a study of Ad26.COV2.S vaccination and SARS-CoV-2 variants. Clones were read by immunoSEQ multiplex PCR, and TCRdb kept only the in-frame ones, dropping some. Of about 350,000 clones listed, about 88% were seen once; the top ten hold about 10%. Noted treatment: about 20 received Ad26.COV2.S at low or high dose, single or two shots; several received placebo; per-sample allocation not given. Following the first vaccine or placebo injection, samples were taken on day 63. The source material was peripheral blood, sampled in a trial of Ad26.COV2.S vaccine versus placebo. Source of these receptors: a person between 18 and 65 years old who received the Ad26.COV2.S COVID-19 vaccine or a placebo.

This clone is a singleton in its sample. The CDR3 here is CASSPLRMGTEAFF. CDR3 coding DNA: TGTGCCAGCAGCCCCCTCAGGATGGGCACTGAAGCTTTCTTT. The chain combines TRBV3-1 (or the pseudogene TRBV3-2) with TRBJ1-1; D is ambiguous. The CDR3 runs to 14 residues. Germline lookup yields CDR1 LGHDT and CDR2 YNNKEL (reference sequence). V lost 4 bases, J lost 4 bases, and 13 bases lay in between.

V and J are TRBV10-3 and TRBJ1-2, with D possibly matching TRBD1 (6 bases). The germline V gene has CDR1 ENHRY and CDR2 SYGVKD. Trimming took 3 bases from V and 6 from J, leaving 17 bases between them. CDR3 length: 15 amino acids. For the CDR3, the DNA is TGTGCCATCAGTGAAGTATCAGGGGCGATTCATGGCTACACCTTC. Amino acids: CAISEVSGAIHGYTF.

The chain couples TRBV28 to TRBJ2-7; TRBD2 aligns across 11 bases. V gave up 0 bases and J gave up 5 bases; unmatched junction bases: 12. Germline CDR1 reads MDHEN; CDR2 reads SYDVKM. The CDR3 loop spans 18 amino acids. The chain's CDR3 is CASSLWGGTSGSIDEQYF. The DNA of the CDR3 is TGTGCCAGCAGTTTATGGGGGGGTACTAGCGGGAGTATCGACGAGCAGTACTTC.